This T cell receptor (beta chain) appears in the sequencing data of a study of cytomegalovirus exposure and HLA in healthy donors. Study results and caveats: TCR beta chains numbering more than 150 were designated cytomegalovirus-associated. It was found in a later analysis that first-cohort TCR clusters tended to co-occur in the 90 to 150 validation repertoires.

The study drew the donors from its approximately 110-subject validation cohort, separate from the roughly 700-subject first cohort. The V and J ends lost 5 bases and 7 bases respectively, with 15 bases between them. The CDR3 length is 14 residues. Germline V gene data show CDR1 as MRHNA and CDR2 as SNTAGT. Assay used: immunoSEQ multiplex PCR; TCRdb lists only in-frame clones, some missing. In the table there are 150,000 to 200,000 clones, approximately 90% of which are singletons. In regard to this clone: Its antigen is as yet unknown.

The sample was PBMCs. This receptor was identified in a woman aged 25 to 45 in good health and CMV-seronegative. V is TRBV6-4 and J is TRBJ2-1; TRBD1 is a possible D gene (6 bases). CDR3 loop: CASSTGIGMNEQFF. The CDR3 DNA follows: TGTGCCAGCAGTACAGGGATTGGTATGAATGAGCAGTTCTTC.